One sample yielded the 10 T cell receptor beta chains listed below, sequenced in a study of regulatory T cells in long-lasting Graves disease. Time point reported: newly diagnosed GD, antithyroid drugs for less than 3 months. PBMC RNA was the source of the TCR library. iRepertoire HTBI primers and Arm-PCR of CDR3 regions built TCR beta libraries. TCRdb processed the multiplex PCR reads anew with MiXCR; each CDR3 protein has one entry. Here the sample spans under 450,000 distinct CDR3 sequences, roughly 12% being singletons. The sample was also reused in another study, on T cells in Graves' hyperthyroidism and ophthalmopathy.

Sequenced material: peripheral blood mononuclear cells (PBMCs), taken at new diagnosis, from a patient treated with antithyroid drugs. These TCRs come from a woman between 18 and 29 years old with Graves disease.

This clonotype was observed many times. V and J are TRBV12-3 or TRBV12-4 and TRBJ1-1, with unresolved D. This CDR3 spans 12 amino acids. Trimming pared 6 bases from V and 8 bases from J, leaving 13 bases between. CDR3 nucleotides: TGTGCCAGCAGCCTCGGACGGAGGGAAGCTTTCTTT. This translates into CASSLGRREAFF.

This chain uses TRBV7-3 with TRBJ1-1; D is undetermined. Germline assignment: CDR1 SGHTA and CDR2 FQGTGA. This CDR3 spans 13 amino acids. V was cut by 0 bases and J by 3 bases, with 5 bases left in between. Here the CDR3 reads CASSLTVYTEAFF. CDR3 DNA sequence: TGTGCCAGCAGCTTAACGGTGTACACTGAAGCTTTCTTT.

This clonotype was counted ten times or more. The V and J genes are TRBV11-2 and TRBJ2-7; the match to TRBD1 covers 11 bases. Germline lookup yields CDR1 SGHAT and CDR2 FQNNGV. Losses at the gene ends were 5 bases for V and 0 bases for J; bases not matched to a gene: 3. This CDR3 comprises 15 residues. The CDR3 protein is CASSPGQGASYEQYF. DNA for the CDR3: TGTGCCAGCAGCCCTGGACAGGGGGCCTCCTACGAGCAGTACTTC. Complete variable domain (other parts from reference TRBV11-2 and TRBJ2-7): EAGVAQSPRYKIIEKRQSVAFWCNPISGHATLYWYQQILGQGPKLLIQFQNNGVVDDSQLPKDRFSAERLKGVDSTLKIQPAKLEDSAVYLCASSPGQGASYEQYFGPGTRLTVT.

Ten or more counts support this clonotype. The CDR3 nucleotides are TGTGCCAGCACGTCACGTCGACAGGGCCCGGAGACTAATGAAAAACTGTTTTTT. Its protein is CASTSRRQGPETNEKLFF. The chain carries TRBV18 and TRBJ1-4; the match to TRBD1 covers 7 bases. Germline CDR1 and CDR2: KGHSH and LQKENI. The V segment lost 8 bases and the J segment 2 bases; nucleotides outside the gene matches: 17. This CDR3 region has 18 residues.

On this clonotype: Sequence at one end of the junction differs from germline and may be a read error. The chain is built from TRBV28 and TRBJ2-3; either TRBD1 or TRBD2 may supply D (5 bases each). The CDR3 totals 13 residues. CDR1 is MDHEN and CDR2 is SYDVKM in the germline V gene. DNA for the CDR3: TGTGTCAGCGGAATCACAAGGGGAGATACGCAGTATTTT. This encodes CVSGITRGDTQYF.

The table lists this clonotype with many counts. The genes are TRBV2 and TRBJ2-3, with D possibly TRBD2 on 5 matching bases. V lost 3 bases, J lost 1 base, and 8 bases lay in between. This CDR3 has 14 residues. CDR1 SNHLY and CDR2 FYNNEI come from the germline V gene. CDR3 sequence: CASSDWRGTDTQYF. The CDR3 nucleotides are TGTGCCAGCAGTGACTGGCGGGGCACAGATACGCAGTATTTT.

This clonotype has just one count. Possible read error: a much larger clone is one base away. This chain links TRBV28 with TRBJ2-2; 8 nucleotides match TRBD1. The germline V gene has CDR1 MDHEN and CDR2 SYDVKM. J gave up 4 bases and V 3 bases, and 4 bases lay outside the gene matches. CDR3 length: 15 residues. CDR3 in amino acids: CASSLETGVTGELFF. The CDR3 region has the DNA TGTGCCAGCAGTTTGGAGACAGGGGTCACCGGGGAGCTGTTTTTT. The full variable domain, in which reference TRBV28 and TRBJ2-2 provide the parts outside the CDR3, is DVKVTQSSRYLVKRTGEKVFLECVQDMDHENMFWYRQDPGLGLRLIYFSYDVKMKEKGDIPEGYSVSREKKERFSLILESASTNQTSMYLCASSLETGVTGELFFGEGSRLTVL.

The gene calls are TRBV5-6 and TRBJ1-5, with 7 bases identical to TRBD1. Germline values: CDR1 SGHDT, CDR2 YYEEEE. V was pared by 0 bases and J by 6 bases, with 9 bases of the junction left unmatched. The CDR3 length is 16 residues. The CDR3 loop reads CASSLGQGLGSQPQHF. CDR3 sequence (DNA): TGTGCCAGCAGCTTGGGACAGGGCTTGGGCAGTCAGCCCCAGCATTTT.

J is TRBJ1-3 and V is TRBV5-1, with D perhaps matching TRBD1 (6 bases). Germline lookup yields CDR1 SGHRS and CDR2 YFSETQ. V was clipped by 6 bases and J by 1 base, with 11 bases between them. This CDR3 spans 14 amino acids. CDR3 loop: CASNSQGSGNTIYF. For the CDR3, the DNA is TGCGCCAGCAACTCACAGGGATCTGGAAACACCATATATTTT.

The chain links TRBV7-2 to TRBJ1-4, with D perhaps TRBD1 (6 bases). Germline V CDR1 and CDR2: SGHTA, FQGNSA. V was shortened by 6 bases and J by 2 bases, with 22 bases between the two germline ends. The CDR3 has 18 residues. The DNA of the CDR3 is TGTGCCAGCAGTTCTATTACAGGGACTTTTCGCACTAATGAAAAACTGTTTTTT. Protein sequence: CASSSITGTFRTNEKLFF.